This entry lists 17 T cell receptor beta chains sequenced from one sample in a study of cytomegalovirus exposure and HLA in healthy donors. The PCR ran on 60 Vbeta and 13 Jbeta primers. TCRdb's table, derived via immunoSEQ multiplex PCR, lists solely in-frame clones and lacks some. The data show roughly 140,000 clones, approximately 81% seen once. The sequencing input was PBMCs. These TCRs come from a boy aged 2 to 10 in good health and CMV-seronegative.

This rearrangement joins TRBV28 to TRBJ1-5; D might be TRBD1 (5 bases). Trimming removed 8 bases at V and 2 bases at J, with 19 bases between. The germline V gene has CDR1 MDHEN and CDR2 SYDVKM. This CDR3 is 16 amino acids long. The CDR3: CASCLWRGNGNQPQHF. The CDR3 region has the DNA TGTGCCAGCTGCCTGTGGCGGGGGAACGGCAATCAGCCCCAGCATTTT.

The gene calls are TRBV9 and TRBJ2-1, with 13 nucleotides matching TRBD2. This CDR3 has 17 amino acids. Germline trimming cut 7 bases from V and 12 bases from J; bases unmatched to any gene: 19. Germline V gene lookup returns CDR1 SGDLS and CDR2 YYNGEE. CDR3 protein: CASSKDLLAGGGLGQFF. Here the CDR3 DNA reads TGTGCCAGCTCAAAAGACCTACTAGCGGGAGGGGGCCTGGGGCAGTTCTTC.

This chain connects TRBV27 to TRBJ2-7; 7 nucleotides align to TRBD1. In germline, CDR1 is MNHEY, CDR2 SMNVEV (reference sequence). This CDR3 comprises 16 residues. The junction had 19 bases not matched to a gene; V was cut back by 8 bases and J by 6 bases. The CDR3 DNA reads TGTGCCAGCGCTAGGGCTGGGGGACAGATCGGCCCCGAGCAGTACTTC. Translating gives CASARAGGQIGPEQYF.

The chain has TRBV2 and TRBJ2-7, with a weak D call TRBD1 (5 bases). Trimming removed 7 bases at V and 4 bases at J, with 32 bases between. Germline V gene sequence: CDR1 SNHLY, CDR2 FYNNEI. CDR3 size: 19 residues. The CDR3 nucleotides read TGTGCCAGCAAACCCCACATTGGCTGGGCAGGCTTTAGGGGATACGAGCAGTACTTC. Its translation: CASKPHIGWAGFRGYEQYF.

CDR3 sequence: CASSRDSSYNSPLHF. In DNA form, the CDR3 reads TGTGCCAGCAGCCGGGACAGCTCCTATAATTCACCCCTCCACTTT. The rearrangement joins TRBV11-3 to TRBJ1-6; 7 positions match TRBD1. CDR3 length equals 15 residues. CDR1 and CDR2 (germline): SGHNT, YENEEA. Trimming removed 5 bases from V and 0 bases from J; junction bases left unmatched: 1.

This chain joins TRBV16 and TRBJ1-5; unclear D gene. Between the trimmed V and J ends, which lost 3 bases and 1 base, there was a span of 22 bases. CDR3 length: 19 amino acids. Germline V gene sequence: CDR1 KGHSY, CDR2 FQNENV. DNA of the CDR3: TGTGCCAGCAGCCACCCACTCAAACAAGGCGGCGGGAGCAATCAGCCCCAGCATTTT. The encoded protein is CASSHPLKQGGGSNQPQHF.

The chain uses TRBV11-3 and TRBJ2-2; D perhaps matches TRBD2 (6 bases). V gave up 4 bases and J gave up 7 bases, with 16 bases separating them. This CDR3 is built from 15 residues. In germline, CDR1 is SGHNT, CDR2 YENEEA. CDR3 protein: CASSSFEGGHGELFF. The CDR3 DNA reads TGTGCCAGCAGCTCATTTGAGGGAGGTCACGGGGAGCTGTTTTTT.

In DNA, the CDR3 is TGTGCCAGCTCACCTTTACCGGTATTTTTTAAAGGGGCGAACACTGAAGCTTTCTTT. Translating it yields CASSPLPVFFKGANTEAFF. V gene TRBV18 combines with J gene TRBJ1-1; the D gene is possibly TRBD1 (5 bases). Trimming pared 3 bases from V and 1 base from J, leaving 24 bases between. The length of the CDR3 is 19 residues. Looked up from germline, CDR1 is KGHSH and CDR2 is LQKENI. Full variable domain (missing parts from reference TRBV18 and TRBJ1-1): NAGVMQNPRHLVRRRGQEARLRCSPMKGHSHVYWYRQLPEEGLKFMVYLQKENIIDESGMPKERFSAEFPKEGPSILRIQQVVRGDSAAYFCASSPLPVFFKGANTEAFFGQGTRLTVV.

The chain joins TRBV10-3 to TRBJ2-1; 12 bases agree with TRBD1. The CDR3 consists of 15 residues. Per the germline V gene, CDR1 is ENHRY and CDR2 is SYGVKD. The V segment lost 6 bases and the J segment 4 bases; nucleotides outside the gene matches: 4. The CDR3 loop is CAIRGTGGTYNEQFF. CDR3 in DNA: TGTGCCATCAGGGGGACAGGGGGCACGTACAATGAGCAGTTCTTC.

The CDR3 sequence is CASSLVGRYEQYF. Here the CDR3 DNA reads TGTGCCAGCAGTTTAGTCGGCAGGTACGAGCAGTACTTC. The chain combines TRBV27 with TRBJ2-7; D gene unclear. The CDR3 spans 13 residues. Germline assignment: CDR1 MNHEY and CDR2 SMNVEV (reference sequence). Trimming left V 2 bases short and J 4 bases short, with 9 bases between.

The chain joins TRBV6-1 to TRBJ2-7, with D unresolved. CDR1 and CDR2 from the germline V gene are MNHNS and SASEGT. This CDR3 region has 15 residues. Trimming took 2 bases from V and 0 from J, leaving 11 bases between them. CDR3 amino acids: CASSESWADSYEQYF. The CDR3 region has the DNA TGTGCCAGCAGTGAAAGCTGGGCAGACTCCTACGAGCAGTACTTC.

J is TRBJ1-2 and V is TRBV7-9; D is undetermined. The CDR3 contains 13 residues. Germline CDR1 and CDR2: SEHNR and FQNEAQ (reference sequence). V was pared by 5 bases and J by 5 bases, with 12 bases between. The CDR3 coding sequence is TGTGCCAGCAGCGCCCCAGTATCGTATGGCTACACCTTC. This sequence encodes CASSAPVSYGYTF.

V gene TRBV5-1 combines with J gene TRBJ1-5; 7 positions agree with TRBD1. CDR3 length: 15 amino acids. Germline CDR1 and CDR2: SGHRS and YFSETQ. The J segment lost 4 bases and the V segment lost 3 bases, leaving 7 bases of the junction unmatched. DNA for the CDR3: TGCGCCAGCAGCTCTAATGGACAGGTTAATCAGCCCCAGCATTTT. This gives the protein CASSSNGQVNQPQHF.

The chain uses TRBV19 and TRBJ2-4; D might be TRBD1 (6 bases). The CDR3 consists of 14 residues. Germline V gene data show CDR1 as LNHDA and CDR2 as SQIVND (reference sequence). The V gene lost 3 bases and the J gene lost 9 bases, with 15 bases spanning the gap. The CDR3 sequence is CASSIRQGNSIQYF. CDR3 DNA: TGTGCCAGTAGTATTAGGCAGGGGAATAGCATTCAGTACTTC. Based on the CDR3 plus reference TRBV19 and TRBJ2-4, the full variable domain is DGGITQSPKYLFRKEGQNVTLSCEQNLNHDAMYWYRQDPGQGLRLIYYSQIVNDFQKGDIAEGYSVSREKKESFPLTVTSAQKNPTAFYLCASSIRQGNSIQYFGAGTRLSVL.

The chain recombines TRBV19 with TRBJ2-5, with D perhaps TRBD1 (5 bases). The CDR3 is 15 residues long. Germline V gives CDR1 LNHDA, CDR2 SQIVND (reference sequence). The V gene lost 5 bases and the J gene lost 0 bases, with 13 bases spanning the gap. This CDR3 reads CASSPRSGNQETQYF. For the CDR3, the DNA is TGTGCCAGTAGTCCCAGGTCAGGGAACCAAGAGACCCAGTACTTC.

V gene TRBV6-5 combines with J gene TRBJ2-7; maybe TRBD1 (6 bases). Germline V gives CDR1 MNHEY, CDR2 SVGAGI. This CDR3 is 14 amino acids long. The V end lost 5 bases, the J end lost 2 bases, and 13 bases lay between the germline ends. Here the CDR3 DNA reads TGTGCCAGCAGTACTCCGACAGGTCCCTACGAGCAGTACTTC. Protein sequence: CASSTPTGPYEQYF.

This clone was seen more than once but under ten times. The rearrangement uses TRBV9 and TRBJ2-5, with 12 bases identical to TRBD1. Unmatched junction bases numbered 5, after V lost 4 bases and J lost 1 base. The CDR3 covers 16 residues. CDR1 is SGDLS, CDR2 YYNGEE, per germline. This chain's CDR3 is CASSPGTGGLQETQYF. CDR3 sequence (DNA): TGTGCCAGCAGCCCCGGGACAGGGGGCCTCCAAGAGACCCAGTACTTC.